The clone carrying this T cell receptor (beta chain) has only a few counts. Its matching antigen is unknown. Via MiXCR, TCRdb re-called the 5' RACE reads, giving one row per CDR3 protein. The sample has about 74,000 distinct CDR3 sequences; roughly 7.4% are singletons. These data belong to a study of T cells after yellow fever vaccination. Findings of the study overall: Within FACS-sorted repertoires, abundant clonotypes contaminating from the bulk population could be present. Re-detected after boosting: most primary clones, 96% of CD4 and about 89% of CD8.

This TCR was recovered from a young man who received the YFV17D yellow fever vaccine. Sequencing was performed on CD8+ T cells sorted from PBMCs, taken 5 days after the first yellow fever vaccination.

CDR3 sequence (DNA): TGCGCCAGCAGCCAGGACCGATCCTACGAGCAGTACTTC. This codes for CASSQDRSYEQYF. The chain has TRBV4-3 and TRBJ2-7; no reliable D call. The CDR3 is 13 residues long. V was pared by 3 bases and J by 1 base, with 7 bases between. Germline assignment: CDR1 LGHNA and CDR2 YSLEER.